The clone carrying this T cell receptor beta chain was found a few times. What it binds is not known. The data belong to a study of beta chain features in type 1 diabetes. Overall study context: Healthy donors resembled patients in age, gender and cell yields.

This CDR3 contains 18 residues. Germline V gene sequence: CDR1 LNHNV, CDR2 YYDKDF (reference sequence). The V segment lost 0 bases and the J segment 2 bases; nucleotides outside the gene matches: 5. Expressed TCRB transcripts got sequenced, as all isolated RNA was reverse transcribed. Some clones are missing from TCRdb's copy, which holds only in-frame ones; the method was immunoSEQ multiplex PCR. The sample has 300,000 to 400,000 clones, approximately 11% seen once. The collection from each donor was one heparinised blood draw averaging roughly 100 mL. Study-level results: When VDJ junctions were examined, type 1 diabetes patients showed fewer insertions and more deletions. PCR could preferentially amplify shorter templates, alike in patients and controls.

The J gene is TRBJ2-3, the V gene TRBV15, with 13 bases that match TRBD2. The receptor's source is a woman aged 25-40 years in good health. The specimen sequenced was naive CD4+ T cells from blood. In DNA, the CDR3 is TGTGCCACCAGCAGAGATCGGGGGACTAGCGGGATCACAGATACGCAGTATTTT. This translates into CATSRDRGTSGITDTQYF.